This T cell receptor beta chain derives from a study of resident and recirculating memory T cells in vitiligo. Germline CDR1 SGDLS, CDR2 YYNGEE. This CDR3 is 16 amino acids long. V was shortened by 2 bases and J by 1 base, with 12 bases between the two germline ends. Repertoires were generated with immunoSEQ multiplex PCR, while TCRdb's copy carries only in-frame clones and drops some. The sample contains some 70,000 clones, about 89% of which appear only once. The chain uses TRBV9 and TRBJ2-2; TRBD1 might be the D (5 bases). Sequences were obtained from blood. This TCR was recovered from a male donor with vitiligo. The DNA for the CDR3 is TGTGCCAGCAGCGTTGCTGCCCAGGGGAACACCGGGGAGCTGTTTTTT. This encodes CASSVAAQGNTGELFF. Looking up the rest from reference TRBV9 and TRBJ2-2 gives the full variable domain: DSGVTQTPKHLITATGQRVTLRCSPRSGDLSVYWYQQSLDQGLQFLIQYYNGEERAKGNILERFSAQQFPDLHSELNLSSLELGDSALYFCASSVAAQGNTGELFFGEGSRLTVL.